This T cell receptor beta chain was captured in a study of T-cell reconstitution after alpha-beta-depleted transplantation in children. Study results and limitations: Recipient T cells and thymic progenitors that survived gave rise to the high TCRbeta diversity observed at day 60 in some patients. The origin of alpha-beta T cells about two months after transplant was reportedly several hundred expanded graft clones. At the one-year point after transplant, T-cell counts and TCRbeta diversity were found to come mostly from T cells that had been newly produced.

Researchers prepared the TCRbeta library using unique molecular identifiers, the study reports. TCRdb itself ran the PCR reads through MiXCR, one entry per CDR3 protein. The table lists a few hundred thousand distinct CDR3 sequences, roughly 30% of them singletons. Trimming pared 4 bases from V and 1 base from J, leaving 11 bases between. The length of the CDR3 is 14 residues. Germline V gives CDR1 SGHRS, CDR2 YFSETQ. A remark on this clonotype: Its antigen is not identified.

Sequenced material: PBMCs, taken before TCRalphabeta/CD19-depleted stem cell transplant. This TCR was sampled from a boy under two years old with Wiskott-Aldrich syndrome, due to receive a stem cell transplant. The V gene is TRBV5-1, the J gene TRBJ1-1; tentatively, D is TRBD1 (5 bases). In nucleotides, the CDR3 is TGCGCCAGCAGCCCCTATGGGGGGAACACTGAAGCTTTCTTT. It encodes CASSPYGGNTEAFF.